The rows below give T cell receptor beta chains drawn from one sample of a study of blood T cell repertoires in COVID-19. The protocol was immunoSEQ multiplex PCR, while the TCRdb copy is restricted to in-frame clones and leaves out a portion. This sample has approximately 100,000 clones, with 80% to 90% found just once. The sequenced sample consisted of peripheral blood. All receptors come from a woman in her twenties or thirties with acute or convalescent COVID-19. Each CDR3 is given with its conserved first and last residue.

CDR3	V	J
CASSPQGRAYNEQFF	TRBV2	TRBJ2-1
CASSSGTGGGEQFF	TRBV7-3	TRBJ2-1
CASSYSRTSGTEAFF	TRBV6-5	TRBJ1-1
CASSRDSADRDSPLHF	TRBV6-6	TRBJ1-6
CASSGGTGVSGYTF	TRBV2	TRBJ1-2
CASSVSTGLAYGYTF	TRBV9	TRBJ1-2
CASSAGGPGQGRGYTF	TRBV6-1	TRBJ1-2
CASGGRGPYNSPLHF	TRBV2	TRBJ1-6
CASSWDTYNEQFF	TRBV5-1	TRBJ2-1
CASSFGGGTGELFF	TRBV5-1	TRBJ2-2
CASSLTSPEQFF	TRBV28	TRBJ2-1
CASSRRQGYEQYF	TRBV12-3/TRBV12-4	TRBJ2-7
CASTPGHEAYEQYF	TRBV5-1	TRBJ2-7
CASSLNSRQGGTFF	TRBV28	TRBJ1-1
CASSSPGTPSYEQYF	TRBV7-9	TRBJ2-7
CASSHIQGSGETQYF	TRBV5-8	TRBJ2-5
CASKRQGDTEAFF	TRBV27	TRBJ1-1
CASSFPGTGSYEQYF	TRBV11-2	TRBJ2-7
CASSSLDLYQETQYF	TRBV27	TRBJ2-5
CASSLGGTMTDEQFF	TRBV13	TRBJ2-1
CASSGMAGYGYTF	TRBV12-3/TRBV12-4	TRBJ1-2
CASSSGLAVSYEQYF	TRBV18	TRBJ2-7
CASSFGQVGTGELFF	TRBV4-1	TRBJ2-2
CATSDRGSYEQYF	TRBV24-1	TRBJ2-7
CASSSGQPGTEAFF	TRBV5-1	TRBJ1-1
CASSLALGQGASYEQYF	TRBV7-2	TRBJ2-7
CASSLDLTAGNTIYF	TRBV5-1	TRBJ1-3
CASSLMAASTDTQYF	TRBV5-4	TRBJ2-3
CASRAQGNTGELFF	TRBV5-1	TRBJ2-2
CASSLEASGGPLYNEQFF	TRBV7-3	TRBJ2-1
CASSPQGAEQYF	TRBV18	TRBJ2-7
CASSESGLAVNEQFF	TRBV10-2	TRBJ2-1
CASSNTHEQYF	TRBV7-9	TRBJ2-7
CASSPVGVSEAFF	TRBV3-1/TRBV3-2	TRBJ1-1
CASSQFGGSNTGELFF	TRBV3-1/TRBV3-2	TRBJ2-2
CASSPGLAPTYEQYF	TRBV7-3	TRBJ2-7